The TCR beta chain under discussion was sequenced for a study of T cells after yellow fever vaccination. TCRdb itself ran the 5' RACE reads through MiXCR, one entry per CDR3 protein. The sample has around 230,000 distinct CDR3 sequences, approximately 6.8% seen once; the top ten hold around 1.1%. This sequence was found in a man aged 25 to 40 who received the YFV17D yellow fever vaccine. This material consisted of CD4+ T cells sorted from PBMCs, taken on the day of the yellow fever booster vaccination.

Written as DNA, the CDR3 is TGTGCCAGCAGTTCTGGACAAAGGAACACAGATACGCAGTATTTT. Protein: CASSSGQRNTDTQYF. This chain joins TRBV5-4 and TRBJ2-3; possibly TRBD1 for D (5 bases). The CDR3 sequence is 15 residues long. Trimming removed 5 bases from V and 2 bases from J, with 15 bases in between. Germline CDR1 and CDR2: SGHNT and YYREEE (reference sequence).